Below, 19 T cell receptor beta chains from the same sample are listed, as sequenced in a study of shared T cell receptors in the human thymus. The data were produced by immunoSEQ multiplex PCR, yet TCRdb's version contains in-frame clones alone and is incomplete. The table records hundreds of thousands of clones, approximately 83% of them present only once. These sequences were also reported in another study, on human thymus T cells.

Sequences were obtained from thymocytes. Every receptor here comes from a girl under two years old with a congenital heart defect.

The chain has TRBV7-2 and TRBJ2-2, with 8 bases fitting TRBD2. Trimming took 4 bases from V and 5 from J; bases not matched to a gene: 6. This CDR3 region has 15 residues. Looked up from germline, CDR1 is SGHTA and CDR2 is FQGNSA. This chain's CDR3 is CASSSGGGWTGELFF. The CDR3 DNA reads TGTGCCAGCAGCTCCGGCGGGGGGTGGACCGGGGAGCTGTTTTTT.

The chain joins TRBV6-5 to TRBJ2-5; TRBD1 matches at 7 bases. After removal of 8 bases from V and 1 base from J, the junction contained 7 bases not matched to a gene. The length of the CDR3 is 14 residues. Germline-derived CDR1 and CDR2 are MNHEY and SVGAGI. The CDR3 here is CASSFRDSQETQYF. CDR3 DNA: TGTGCCAGCTCATTTCGGGACAGCCAAGAGACCCAGTACTTC.

The chain employs TRBV28 and TRBJ1-5; maybe TRBD1 (6 bases). Trimming cost V 3 bases and J 7 bases, with 13 bases left between them. The CDR3 consists of 14 residues. CDR1 and CDR2 (germline): MDHEN, SYDVKM. CDR3 region: CASSFVGAGQPQHF. CDR3 nucleotide sequence: TGTGCCAGCAGTTTTGTGGGGGCTGGACAGCCCCAGCATTTT. The whole variable domain, remainder taken from reference TRBV28 and TRBJ1-5, is DVKVTQSSRYLVKRTGEKVFLECVQDMDHENMFWYRQDPGLGLRLIYFSYDVKMKEKGDIPEGYSVSREKKERFSLILESASTNQTSMYLCASSFVGAGQPQHFGDGTRLSIL.

This clone showed up just once. The rearrangement links TRBV14 to TRBJ1-1, with D possibly being TRBD1 (6 bases). With 4 bases removed from V and 0 bases from J, the gap between germline ends came to 15 bases. This CDR3 has 16 residues. Germline V gene lookup returns CDR1 SGHDN and CDR2 FVKESK. CDR3 in DNA: TGTGCCAGCAGCCCCCACCTGGGACAATTGAACACTGAAGCTTTCTTT. This gives the protein CASSPHLGQLNTEAFF. Based on the CDR3 plus reference TRBV14 and TRBJ1-1, the full variable domain is EAGVTQFPSHSVIEKGQTVTLRCDPISGHDNLYWYRRVMGKEIKFLLHFVKESKQDESGMPNNRFLAERTGGTYSTLKVQPAELEDSGVYFCASSPHLGQLNTEAFFGQGTRLTVV.

This clone has just a few counts. V is TRBV6-1 and J is TRBJ1-2, with TRBD1 as a possible D gene (5 bases). Germline CDR1 MNHNS, CDR2 SASEGT. This CDR3 has 15 residues. The ends were cut back, 1 base at V and 6 bases at J, with 15 bases in the middle. The CDR3 loop reads CASSEEQGENNGYTF. CDR3 nucleotide sequence: TGTGCCAGCAGTGAAGAACAAGGGGAAAATAATGGCTACACCTTC.

On this clone itself: The same CDR3 arises from other DNA sequences in this sample as well. This chain connects TRBV10-1 to TRBJ1-6, with 9 bases fitting TRBD1. This CDR3 is built from 13 residues. Germline-derived CDR1 and CDR2 are WNHNN and SYGVQD (reference sequence). V lost 6 bases, J lost 13 bases, and 7 bases stayed unmatched. CDR3 sequence (DNA): TGCGCCAGCAGCCGGGACAGGGAATCCCCCCTCCACTTT. Its translation: CASSRDRESPLHF.

The chain recombines TRBV10-1 with TRBJ2-1, with D tentatively TRBD1 (5 bases). The CDR3 is 12 amino acids. CDR1 WNHNN and CDR2 SYGVQD come from the germline V gene (reference sequence). Trimming left V 3 bases short and J 6 bases short, with 6 bases between. CDR3 sequence (DNA): TGCGCCAGCAGTGAAAGGGGCAATGAGCAGTTCTTC. It yields the protein CASSERGNEQFF.

The chain combines TRBV2 with TRBJ1-2; D is possibly TRBD1 (6 bases). Germline V gene sequence: CDR1 SNHLY, CDR2 FYNNEI. Trimming cost V 10 bases and J 2 bases, with 23 bases left between them. The CDR3 contains 16 residues. The chain's CDR3 is CATLFLQGPGNYGYTF. The CDR3 DNA reads TGTGCCACGCTCTTCCTACAGGGTCCGGGGAACTATGGCTACACCTTC. Filled out from reference TRBV2 and TRBJ1-2, the complete variable domain reads EPEVTQTPSHQVTQMGQEVILRCVPISNHLYFYWYRQILGQKVEFLVSFYNNEISEKSEIFDDQFSVERPDGSNFTLKIRSTKLEDSAMYFCATLFLQGPGNYGYTFGSGTRLTVV.

The chain recombines TRBV10-3 with TRBJ2-7; 9 nucleotides agree with TRBD1. The CDR3 length is 14 residues. Germline V gives CDR1 ENHRY, CDR2 SYGVKD. Trimming cost V 10 bases and J 5 bases; bases outside gene matches: 12. The CDR3 protein is CATLTGDREDEQYF. CDR3 nucleotides: TGTGCCACCCTTACGGGGGACAGGGAGGACGAGCAGTACTTC.

The CDR3 coding sequence is TGTGCCTGGACTAAGCCTGCCCAGGCGATGAACACTGAAGCTTTCTTT. Its translation: CAWTKPAQAMNTEAFF. This chain connects TRBV30 to TRBJ1-1; no firm D call. The V end was cut by 4 bases, the J end by 0 bases, with 18 bases between. Germline CDR1 GTSNPN, CDR2 SVGIG (reference sequence). The CDR3 totals 16 residues.

The chain carries TRBV5-6 and TRBJ1-2; a weak D match, TRBD1 (5 bases). V was clipped by 5 bases and J by 1 base, with 18 bases between them. CDR1 SGHDT and CDR2 YYEEEE come from the germline V gene. There are 16 residues in the CDR3. The CDR3 DNA follows: TGTGCCAGCAGACGAGCGACAGTCGTCCTTAACTATGGCTACACCTTC. Translation: CASRRATVVLNYGYTF.

V gene TRBV5-1 combines with J gene TRBJ2-2, with 13 bases matching TRBD2. The CDR3 totals 19 residues. CDR1 SGHRS and CDR2 YFSETQ come from the germline V gene. V was pared by 0 bases and J by 3 bases, with 8 bases of the junction left unmatched. The CDR3: CASSLEGLAGTTHTGELFF. CDR3 nucleotide sequence: TGCGCCAGCAGCTTGGAGGGACTAGCGGGGACTACGCACACCGGGGAGCTGTTTTTT.

The chain combines TRBV20-1 with TRBJ1-2; TRBD1 is a possible D gene (5 bases). Germline values: CDR1 DFQATT, CDR2 SNEGSKA (reference sequence). Trimming left V 6 bases short and J 2 bases short, with 7 bases between. The CDR3 loop spans 11 amino acids. The CDR3 loop is CSAEGNYGYTF. In nucleotides, the CDR3 is TGCAGTGCGGAGGGGAACTATGGCTACACCTTC.

This clone occurred once. The gene calls are TRBV7-9 and TRBJ2-7; TRBD2 matches 8 bases. Germline lookup yields CDR1 SEHNR and CDR2 FQNEAQ (reference sequence). V lost 5 bases to trimming and J lost 3 bases; unmatched junction nucleotides: 15. The CDR3 loop spans 17 amino acids. CDR3 in amino acids: CASSPPNKGSGDYEQYF. CDR3 in DNA: TGTGCCAGCAGCCCTCCGAATAAGGGTAGCGGGGACTACGAGCAGTACTTC.

The V and J genes are TRBV23-1 and TRBJ1-5, with 7 bases identical to TRBD1. TRBV23-1 is an ORF, with its function uncertain. The ends lost 4 bases at V and 4 bases at J; junction bases unmatched: 7. This CDR3 contains 15 residues. This CDR3 is CASSPGQVGNQPQHF. CDR3 DNA: TGCGCCAGCAGTCCTGGACAGGTGGGGAATCAGCCCCAGCATTTT.

This clone was detected only a few times. The gene calls are TRBV9 and TRBJ1-2; D call uncertain. The CDR3 runs to 16 residues. Germline CDR1 reads SGDLS; CDR2 reads YYNGEE. V shed 0 bases and J shed 1 base, with 13 bases lying between them. The CDR3 reads CASSVVPGLHNYGYTF. In DNA form, the CDR3 reads TGTGCCAGCAGCGTAGTTCCTGGACTCCATAACTATGGCTACACCTTC. Based on the CDR3 plus reference TRBV9 and TRBJ1-2, the full variable domain is DSGVTQTPKHLITATGQRVTLRCSPRSGDLSVYWYQQSLDQGLQFLIQYYNGEERAKGNILERFSAQQFPDLHSELNLSSLELGDSALYFCASSVVPGLHNYGYTFGSGTRLTVV.

This chain links TRBV9 with TRBJ2-1, with a tentative D call TRBD2 (6 bases). This CDR3 is 16 amino acids long. The germline CDR1 and CDR2 sequences are SGDLS and YYNGEE. Trimming took 0 bases from V and 0 from J, leaving 10 bases between them. The CDR3 protein is CASSVVGRGSYNEQFF. The DNA for the CDR3 is TGTGCCAGCAGCGTAGTGGGGCGGGGCTCCTACAATGAGCAGTTCTTC. The variable domain in full, completed from reference TRBV9 and TRBJ2-1, reads DSGVTQTPKHLITATGQRVTLRCSPRSGDLSVYWYQQSLDQGLQFLIQYYNGEERAKGNILERFSAQQFPDLHSELNLSSLELGDSALYFCASSVVGRGSYNEQFFGPGTRLTVL.

The chain uses TRBV6-1 and TRBJ1-1; D might be TRBD1 (6 bases). This CDR3 region has 17 residues. V lost 0 bases, J lost 0 bases, and 14 bases lay in between. Germline V gives CDR1 MNHNS, CDR2 SASEGT. The CDR3 DNA follows: TGTGCCAGCAGTGAAGCGAAACAGGGTGGGGTGAACACTGAAGCTTTCTTT. Encoded protein: CASSEAKQGGVNTEAFF.

J is TRBJ1-2 and V is TRBV14; D is undetermined. V dropped 3 bases and J dropped 11 bases, with 25 bases sitting between them. CDR3 length: 16 residues. Per the germline V gene, CDR1 is SGHDN and CDR2 is FVKESK. The chain's CDR3 is CASSHNLHASIARYTF. The CDR3 DNA follows: TGTGCCAGCAGCCACAACTTACACGCCAGCATAGCGAGATACACCTTC.